One and the same sample provided the 32 T cell receptor beta chains below, sequenced in a study of OX40 agonist ivuxolimab in advanced cancers. Sequencing was performed with immunoSEQ multiplex PCR; in TCRdb, only in-frame clones are kept and a portion is missing. The sample yields roughly 70,000 clones, about 90% seen once. The material sequenced was CD4+ or CD8+ T cells sorted from blood, taken in a trial of the OX40 agonist ivuxolimab. Every receptor here comes from an adult with an advanced solid tumor such as melanoma, head and neck, liver or kidney cancer.

The chain uses TRBV19 and TRBJ1-3; no reliable D call. CDR3 length: 14 amino acids. Trimming removed 2 bases at V and 1 base at J, with 6 bases between. Looked up from germline, CDR1 is LNHDA and CDR2 is SQIVND (reference sequence). CDR3 amino acids: CASSISMSGNTIYF. DNA for the CDR3: TGTGCCAGTAGTATATCTATGTCTGGAAACACCATATATTTT.

The chain uses TRBV19 and TRBJ2-7; 10 bases fit TRBD2. The germline V gene encodes CDR1 LNHDA and CDR2 SQIVND (reference sequence). The CDR3 totals 22 residues. J was trimmed by 1 base and V by 4 bases; bases with no gene match: 25. The CDR3 protein is CASSNTLTVKLAGSPLSYEQYF. CDR3 coding DNA: TGTGCCAGTAGTAATACCCTCACCGTGAAACTAGCGGGATCCCCTCTTTCCTACGAGCAGTACTTC.

The V gene is TRBV28, the J gene TRBJ2-7, with a possible D match to TRBD2 (6 bases). Trimming cost V 4 bases and J 0 bases, with 19 bases left between them. Germline V lookup: CDR1 MDHEN, CDR2 SYDVKM. The CDR3 has 17 residues. CDR3 sequence reads: CASSYNLLASSSYEQYF. The DNA of the CDR3 is TGTGCCAGCAGTTATAACCTCCTAGCGTCTAGCTCCTACGAGCAGTACTTC.

This chain uses TRBV28 with TRBJ2-7, with 11 bases that match TRBD2. The germline gives CDR1 MDHEN, CDR2 SYDVKM. The length of the CDR3 is 16 residues. The V and J ends lost 5 bases and 3 bases, in that order; junction bases with no gene match: 9. DNA for the CDR3: TGTGCCAGCAGTCCAACGGGACTAGCGGTATACTACGAGCAGTACTTC. Its protein is CASSPTGLAVYYEQYF.

This chain joins TRBV28 and TRBJ2-1; unclear D gene. Between the trimmed V and J ends, which lost 6 bases and 4 bases, there was a span of 4 bases. CDR1 is MDHEN, CDR2 SYDVKM, per germline. The CDR3 is 11 residues long. This CDR3 reads CASSSYNEQFF. In DNA, the CDR3 is TGTGCCAGCAGCTCGTACAATGAGCAGTTCTTC.

V is TRBV14 and J is TRBJ1-4; no definite D call. Germline V gene lookup returns CDR1 SGHDN and CDR2 FVKESK. The CDR3 sequence is 17 residues long. Trimming stripped 1 base from V and 0 bases from J, with 12 bases between. CDR3 in amino acids: CASSQGIGQATNEKLFF. CDR3 in DNA: TGTGCCAGCAGCCAAGGAATAGGCCAGGCAACTAATGAAAAACTGTTTTTT.

Here the CDR3 DNA reads TGTGCCAGCAGCTTGGGGACTAGTTACGGGGAGACCCAGTACTTC. Amino acid sequence: CASSLGTSYGETQYF. This chain joins TRBV5-4 and TRBJ2-5; 7 bases agree with TRBD2. CDR3 length equals 15 residues. After removal of 0 bases from V and 5 bases from J, the junction contained 7 bases not matched to a gene. Germline loops: CDR1 SGHNT, CDR2 YYREEE (reference sequence).

The DNA for the CDR3 is TGTGCCAGCAGTGGTGCATCTGGAAACACCATATATTTT. Translating it yields CASSGASGNTIYF. The chain links TRBV6-1 to TRBJ1-3; no reliable D call. Looked up from germline, CDR1 is MNHNS and CDR2 is SASEGT. This CDR3 is 13 amino acids long. V gave up 4 bases and J gave up 1 base, with 5 bases separating them.

This chain connects TRBV2 to TRBJ1-2; D remains unclear. V gave up 8 bases and J gave up 4 bases, with 20 bases separating them. The CDR3 runs to 15 residues. CDR1 and CDR2 (germline): SNHLY, FYNNEI. CDR3: CASGPTGIPLYGYTF. The DNA for the CDR3 is TGTGCCAGCGGCCCGACGGGCATACCCCTCTATGGCTACACCTTC.

V is TRBV25-1 and J is TRBJ2-7, with 8 bases aligning to TRBD1. This CDR3 is 14 amino acids long. Germline CDR1 MGHDK, CDR2 SYGVNS. The V and J ends lost 7 bases and 0 bases, in that order; junction bases with no gene match: 5. For the CDR3, the DNA is TGTGCCAGCACCGCAACAGGGGGCTCCTACGAGCAGTACTTC. Protein sequence: CASTATGGSYEQYF.

The chain recombines TRBV7-2 with TRBJ2-2; D is unresolved. The CDR3 covers 14 residues. The germline V gene encodes CDR1 SGHTA and CDR2 FQGNSA. Trimming removed 1 base from V and 5 bases from J, with 8 bases in between. The chain's CDR3 is CASSLVSDTGELFF. CDR3 in DNA: TGTGCCAGCAGCTTAGTGTCAGATACCGGGGAGCTGTTTTTT.

The chain couples TRBV30 to TRBJ1-6; a weak D match, TRBD1 (5 bases). Trimming stripped 2 bases from V and 3 bases from J, with 11 bases between. The CDR3 loop spans 15 amino acids. Germline V gene sequence: CDR1 GTSNPN, CDR2 SVGIG (reference sequence). For the CDR3, the DNA is TGTGCCTGGAGTTCGGGGGGTCACTATAATTCACCCCTCCACTTT. This codes for CAWSSGGHYNSPLHF.

The V gene is TRBV9, the J gene TRBJ1-4; a possible D gene is TRBD1 (6 bases). The ends were cut back, 0 bases at V and 8 bases at J, with 8 bases in the middle. The CDR3 totals 13 residues. CDR1 and CDR2 (germline): SGDLS, YYNGEE. CDR3: CASSVGRGEKLFF. The CDR3 DNA reads TGTGCCAGCAGCGTAGGCAGGGGCGAAAAACTGTTTTTT.

The chain recombines TRBV6-5 with TRBJ1-6; a weak D match, TRBD1 (5 bases). The CDR3 totals 14 residues. V gave up 5 bases and J gave up 0 bases, with 5 bases separating them. Per the germline V gene, CDR1 is MNHEY and CDR2 is SVGAGI. CDR3 bases: TGTGCCAGCAGTACAGGCTCCTATAATTCACCCCTCCACTTT. Its protein is CASSTGSYNSPLHF.

This chain uses TRBV18 with TRBJ1-1, with a tentative D call TRBD1 (5 bases). The CDR3 runs to 14 residues. V was pared by 3 bases and J by 3 bases, with 11 bases between. CDR1 KGHSH and CDR2 LQKENI come from the germline V gene. The chain's CDR3 is CASSPKGPDTEAFF. The CDR3 DNA reads TGTGCCAGCTCACCGAAGGGACCCGACACTGAAGCTTTCTTT.

Comments on this clone: Other nucleotide sequences from this sample produce the same CDR3. This chain connects TRBV7-9 to TRBJ1-2, with 7 bases matching TRBD1. CDR1 is SEHNR, CDR2 FQNEAQ, per germline (reference sequence). V lost 4 bases, J lost 1 base, and 3 bases stayed unmatched. This CDR3 spans 14 amino acids. CDR3 sequence: CASSSTGFNYGYTF. In DNA, the CDR3 is TGTGCCAGCAGCTCGACAGGGTTTAACTATGGCTACACCTTC.

The gene calls are TRBV19 and TRBJ1-2; 9 positions match TRBD1. Germline V CDR1 and CDR2: LNHDA, SQIVND (reference sequence). V dropped 1 base and J dropped 8; count of bases not matched to a gene: 11. The CDR3 consists of 16 residues. The CDR3, as DNA: TGTGCCAGTAGTATAGGGGGACAGGGCCGTCTAGAAGGCTACACCTTC. Its translation: CASSIGGQGRLEGYTF.

This clone was seen once. V usage is TRBV4-2 and J usage is TRBJ2-1; a possible D gene is TRBD2 (5 bases). Germline assignment: CDR1 LGHNA and CDR2 YNFKEQ. Trimming left V 4 bases short and J 7 bases short, with 23 bases between. CDR3 length: 17 residues. The chain's CDR3 is CASSPPSSQADLNEQFF. The CDR3 DNA reads TGTGCCAGCAGCCCCCCGTCTAGCCAGGCCGACCTTAATGAGCAGTTCTTC.

The V gene is TRBV4-1, the J gene TRBJ1-2; tentative D call: TRBD1 (5 bases). The CDR3 contains 13 residues. Per germline, CDR1 MGHRA and CDR2 YSYEKL. The V end was cut by 0 bases, the J end by 8 bases, with 10 bases between. The CDR3: CASSQDGRDGYTF. The CDR3 DNA reads TGCGCCAGCAGCCAAGATGGGAGGGACGGCTACACCTTC.

The chain uses TRBV11-2 and TRBJ2-7, with D perhaps matching TRBD2 (6 bases). The V gene's germline CDR1 is SGHAT and CDR2 FQNNGV. The V and J ends lost 1 base and 3 bases respectively, with 10 bases between them. This CDR3 region has 14 residues. CDR3 sequence: CASSLVGRDYEQYF. The CDR3 nucleotides read TGTGCCAGCAGCTTAGTGGGGCGGGACTACGAGCAGTACTTC. Full variable domain (outside the CDR3, taken from reference TRBV11-2 and TRBJ2-7): EAGVAQSPRYKIIEKRQSVAFWCNPISGHATLYWYQQILGQGPKLLIQFQNNGVVDDSQLPKDRFSAERLKGVDSTLKIQPAKLEDSAVYLCASSLVGRDYEQYFGPGTRLTVT.

J is TRBJ1-2 and V is TRBV19, with D possibly TRBD1 on 6 matching bases. CDR1 is LNHDA, CDR2 SQIVND, per germline (reference sequence). This CDR3 comprises 13 residues. Between the trimmed V and J ends, which lost 7 bases and 2 bases, there was a span of 11 bases. In DNA, the CDR3 is TGTGCCAGTAACGGGGGGCAGAACTATGGCTACACCTTC. Amino acid sequence: CASNGGQNYGYTF.

This clone appeared a single time. The chain links TRBV7-8 to TRBJ2-4; 9 positions agree with TRBD2. Germline lookup yields CDR1 SGHVS and CDR2 FQNEAQ. With V trimmed by 4 bases and J by 14 bases, 6 bases remained unmatched. This CDR3 spans 12 amino acids. This CDR3 is CASSWSSGMKYF. Written as DNA, the CDR3 is TGTGCCAGCAGCTGGTCTAGCGGGATGAAGTACTTC.

This chain uses TRBV7-9 with TRBJ2-7; a possible D gene is TRBD2 (5 bases). Germline V gene lookup returns CDR1 SEHNR and CDR2 FQNEAQ (reference sequence). Trimming cost V 5 bases and J 7 bases, with 18 bases left between them. The CDR3 length is 14 residues. CDR3 nucleotides: TGTGCCAGCAGCCCAACCGGACTCTTAGGGGAGCAGTACTTC. Residues: CASSPTGLLGEQYF.

There are a few counts of this clone. This chain joins TRBV7-3 and TRBJ1-1; a possible D gene is TRBD1 (6 bases). Per the germline V gene, CDR1 is SGHTA and CDR2 is FQGTGA. Trimming removed 5 bases from V and 3 bases from J, with 10 bases in between. The CDR3 is made up of 13 amino acids. CDR3 sequence (DNA): TGTGCCAGCAGCACCCACAGGGACACTGAAGCTTTCTTT. It yields the protein CASSTHRDTEAFF.

The V call is TRBV5-1, the J call TRBJ1-6; no firm D call. The V gene's germline CDR1 is SGHRS and CDR2 YFSETQ. The CDR3 length is 13 residues. V was clipped by 1 base and J by 9 bases, with 8 bases between them. Written as DNA, the CDR3 is TGCGCCAGCAGCTTGCCGCCAAGTTCACCCCTCCACTTT. The encoded protein is CASSLPPSSPLHF.

V gene TRBV14 combines with J gene TRBJ2-7; TRBD2 might be the D (5 bases). The V and J ends lost 1 base and 5 bases respectively, with 27 bases between them. Germline V CDR1 and CDR2: SGHDN, FVKESK. This CDR3 comprises 19 residues. The CDR3 DNA follows: TGTGCCAGCAGCCAAGGGTTCGGGAACCGGCCGAACGTTTTGCACGAGCAGTACTTC. This gives the protein CASSQGFGNRPNVLHEQYF.

The chain uses TRBV9 and TRBJ2-3; the match to TRBD2 covers 7 bases. V shed 0 bases, J shed 1 base, and the junction held 8 bases outside the gene matches. The CDR3 contains 17 residues. Germline CDR1 and CDR2: SGDLS and YYNGEE. CDR3: CASSVVASAGGTDTQYF. The CDR3 DNA reads as TGTGCCAGCAGCGTAGTCGCGTCGGCGGGGGGCACAGATACGCAGTATTTT.

This rearrangement joins TRBV19 to TRBJ1-3; perhaps TRBD1 as D (6 bases). The CDR3 covers 16 residues. V dropped 5 bases and J dropped 1 base, with 15 bases sitting between them. Germline values: CDR1 LNHDA, CDR2 SQIVND (reference sequence). CDR3 loop: CASSSARGQSGNTIYF. The CDR3 nucleotides are TGTGCCAGTAGTTCGGCCCGTGGACAGTCTGGAAACACCATATATTTT.

The chain links TRBV12-5 to TRBJ1-1, with 9 bases lining up with TRBD1. The CDR3 loop spans 15 amino acids. The V segment lost 6 bases and the J segment 6 bases; nucleotides outside the gene matches: 11. Germline CDR1 and CDR2: LGHNT and FRNRAP. The CDR3 reads CASGGPGTGMAEAFF. CDR3 DNA sequence: TGTGCTAGTGGAGGTCCCGGGACAGGGATGGCTGAAGCTTTCTTT.

This clone was seen once. The V and J genes are TRBV5-1 and TRBJ2-7; 11 bases agree with TRBD1. The V gene's germline CDR1 is SGHRS and CDR2 YFSETQ. With V trimmed by 1 base and J by 6 bases, 3 bases remained unmatched. The CDR3 has 14 amino acids. The CDR3: CASSLRDRGTEQYF. The CDR3 DNA reads TGCGCCAGCAGCTTGAGGGACAGGGGGACCGAGCAGTACTTC.

This chain links TRBV11-3 with TRBJ1-5; 9 bases are shared with TRBD1. V shed 1 base, J shed 5 bases, and the junction held 3 bases outside the gene matches. CDR1 and CDR2 from the germline V gene are SGHNT and YENEEA. This CDR3 comprises 15 residues. The chain's CDR3 is CASSLGGQGYQPQHF. The CDR3 bases are TGTGCCAGCAGCTTAGGGGGACAGGGCTATCAGCCCCAGCATTTT.

The rearrangement links TRBV19 to TRBJ1-4; D call uncertain. Germline CDR1 is LNHDA and CDR2 is SQIVND (reference sequence). CDR3 length equals 16 residues. The ends were cut back, 0 bases at V and 7 bases at J, with 15 bases in the middle. This CDR3 reads CASSIDQWPGSEKLFF. The CDR3 coding sequence is TGTGCCAGTAGTATAGATCAGTGGCCAGGATCTGAAAAACTGTTTTTT. Looking up the rest from reference TRBV19 and TRBJ1-4 gives the full variable domain: DGGITQSPKYLFRKEGQNVTLSCEQNLNHDAMYWYRQDPGQGLRLIYYSQIVNDFQKGDIAEGYSVSREKKESFPLTVTSAQKNPTAFYLCASSIDQWPGSEKLFFGSGTQLSVL.